Below, 23 T cell receptor beta chains from the same sample are listed, as sequenced in a study of technical replicates of blood from a handful of donors. Sequenced by immunoSEQ multiplex PCR; TCRdb stores in-frame clones only, minus some. The table has around 62,000 clones, roughly 98% seen once. Sequencing was done on a sample of T cells isolated from PBMCs. These receptors were taken from a human donor in good health.

This chain connects TRBV18 to TRBJ2-7, with 9 bases matching TRBD2. CDR3 length: 14 amino acids. Germline-derived CDR1 and CDR2 are KGHSH and LQKENI. The V and J ends lost 3 bases and 4 bases, in that order; junction bases with no gene match: 4. The CDR3 DNA sequence: TGTGCCAGCTCACCTAGCGGGAGAGTGTACGAGCAGTACTTC. Its protein product is CASSPSGRVYEQYF.

The J gene is TRBJ2-7, the V gene TRBV27, with D perhaps TRBD2 (6 bases). Trimming stripped 0 bases from V and 2 bases from J, with 14 bases between. The germline V gene has CDR1 MNHEY and CDR2 SMNVEV (reference sequence). The CDR3 has 16 residues. The CDR3 region is CASSLSLADTAYEQYF. The DNA of the CDR3 is TGTGCCAGCAGTTTATCCTTAGCGGATACGGCCTACGAGCAGTACTTC.

The chain carries TRBV27 and TRBJ2-7; 7 nucleotides agree with TRBD1. This CDR3 comprises 15 residues. The V gene's germline CDR1 is MNHEY and CDR2 SMNVEV (reference sequence). V gave up 6 bases and J gave up 4 bases; unmatched junction bases: 12. The CDR3 loop reads CASSSPGTASYEQYF. The CDR3 bases are TGTGCCAGCAGCTCCCCCGGGACAGCGAGTTACGAGCAGTACTTC.

CDR3 residues: CASSIGRREWADTQYF. CDR3 DNA sequence: TGTGCCAGTAGTATAGGACGGCGGGAATGGGCAGATACGCAGTATTTT. The chain uses TRBV19 and TRBJ2-3; D perhaps matches TRBD2 (6 bases). CDR3 length equals 16 residues. The V end was cut by 1 base, the J end by 4 bases, with 15 bases between. The germline V gene encodes CDR1 LNHDA and CDR2 SQIVND (reference sequence).

The V and J genes are TRBV7-9 and TRBJ1-5; D gene uncertain. The CDR3 runs 14 residues. The V and J ends lost 1 base and 5 bases respectively, with 9 bases between them. CDR1 is SEHNR, CDR2 FQNEAQ, per germline (reference sequence). The CDR3 region has the DNA TGTGCCAGCAGCTTAGGGAGTTCACATCAGCCCCAGCATTTT. Translated, it gives CASSLGSSHQPQHF.

The chain recombines TRBV5-6 with TRBJ2-7, with a tentative D call TRBD1 (6 bases). This CDR3 region has 13 residues. Germline CDR1 SGHDT, CDR2 YYEEEE. The V and J ends lost 6 bases and 3 bases respectively, with 13 bases between them. CDR3 DNA: TGTGCCAGCACCATGACAGGAAACTACGAGCAGTACTTC. It specifies CASTMTGNYEQYF.

V usage is TRBV6-1 and J usage is TRBJ1-1; TRBD1 aligns across 11 bases. CDR1 and CDR2 from the germline V gene are MNHNS and SASEGT. The CDR3 is made up of 16 amino acids. Losses at the gene ends were 4 bases for V and 4 bases for J; bases not matched to a gene: 8. In DNA form, the CDR3 reads TGTGCCAGCAGTGGTATTGGGACAGGGGGTCGCACTGAAGCTTTCTTT. Translating it yields CASSGIGTGGRTEAFF.

The rearrangement uses TRBV19 and TRBJ1-1; maybe TRBD1 (5 bases). CDR3 length equals 15 residues. Trimming took 3 bases from V and 0 from J, leaving 11 bases between them. Germline V lookup: CDR1 LNHDA, CDR2 SQIVND (reference sequence). This CDR3 reads CASSMGQGMNTEAFF. The DNA for the CDR3 is TGTGCCAGTAGTATGGGCCAGGGAATGAACACTGAAGCTTTCTTT.

V gene TRBV25-1 combines with J gene TRBJ1-1, with a weak D call TRBD1 (5 bases). V was trimmed by 4 bases and J by 6 bases, leaving 12 bases between them. CDR3 size: 13 residues. Per the germline V gene, CDR1 is MGHDK and CDR2 is SYGVNS. This CDR3 reads CASSGLGEAEAFF. The CDR3 region has the DNA TGTGCCAGCAGTGGCTTGGGGGAGGCTGAAGCTTTCTTT.

The chain carries TRBV5-8 and TRBJ1-4, with 7 bases aligning to TRBD1. Germline trimming cut 5 bases from V and 3 bases from J; bases unmatched to any gene: 4. The CDR3 sequence is 14 residues long. CDR1 is SGHTS and CDR2 is YDEGEE in the germline V gene. CDR3 sequence reads: CASRYRGSNEKLFF. CDR3 DNA sequence: TGTGCCAGCAGATACAGGGGTTCTAATGAAAAACTGTTTTTT.

V is TRBV12-2 and J is TRBJ2-7; the D call TRBD2 from the table was never checked on the DNA. TRBV12-2 is described as a pseudogene. The CDR3 spans 16 residues. CDR3 protein: CASRAGLAGELGEQYF. The CDR3 nucleotides are TGTGCAAGTCGCGCCGGACTAGCGGGAGAGTTGGGGGAGCAGTACTTC.

The chain combines TRBV5-1 with TRBJ2-3, with 7 bases identical to TRBD2. V trimming: 4 bases; J trimming: 6 bases; junction bases outside the gene matches: 8. The CDR3 extends over 14 amino acids. Germline V gene sequence: CDR1 SGHRS, CDR2 YFSETQ. As DNA, the CDR3 is TGCGCCAGCAGCCTGGGGGGGGTCAAGGATACGCAGTATTTT. Protein product: CASSLGGVKDTQYF.

The chain combines TRBV5-1 with TRBJ1-1; TRBD1 matches at 8 bases. The germline V gene has CDR1 SGHRS and CDR2 YFSETQ. The J segment lost 3 bases and the V segment lost 4 bases, leaving 11 bases of the junction unmatched. This CDR3 has 16 residues. The chain's CDR3 is CASSQFGQGEDTEAFF. The CDR3 DNA follows: TGCGCCAGCAGCCAATTCGGACAGGGCGAGGACACTGAAGCTTTCTTT. Variable domain in full (rest from reference TRBV5-1 and TRBJ1-1): KAGVTQTPRYLIKTRGQQVTLSCSPISGHRSVSWYQQTPGQGLQFLFEYFSETQRNKGNFPGRFSGRQFSNSRSEMNVSTLELGDSALYLCASSQFGQGEDTEAFFGQGTRLTVV.

The chain is built from TRBV5-6 and TRBJ2-3, with 8 bases fitting TRBD2. The CDR3 has 14 amino acids. Looked up from germline, CDR1 is SGHDT and CDR2 is YYEEEE. V trimming: 3 bases; J trimming: 1 base; junction bases outside the gene matches: 1. CDR3 region: CASSWRGGTDTQYF. The CDR3 DNA follows: TGTGCCAGCAGCTGGCGGGGGGGCACAGATACGCAGTATTTT.

Here the CDR3 DNA reads TGCAGCGTTGAAGCGAGGGAGGGGTACGGGGGCTACGAGCAGTACTTC. Protein: CSVEAREGYGGYEQYF. The rearrangement links TRBV29-1 to TRBJ2-7, with 7 positions matching TRBD2. V gave up 1 base and J gave up 3 bases; unmatched junction bases: 12. Per the germline V gene, CDR1 is SQVTM and CDR2 is ANQGSEA. CDR3 length: 16 amino acids.

The V and J genes are TRBV7-9 and TRBJ1-4; 10 bases line up with TRBD1. The V and J ends lost 6 bases and 6 bases, in that order; junction bases with no gene match: 4. The CDR3 is 14 residues long. CDR1 is SEHNR and CDR2 is FQNEAQ in the germline V gene (reference sequence). The CDR3 protein is CASRPGTGDEKLFF. As DNA, the CDR3 is TGTGCCAGCAGACCCGGGACAGGGGATGAAAAACTGTTTTTT.

This sequence joins TRBV9 and TRBJ2-2; the D is unclear. V was cut by 4 bases and J by 6 bases, with 4 bases left in between. Germline V gene sequence: CDR1 SGDLS, CDR2 YYNGEE. The CDR3 has 11 residues. The CDR3, as DNA: TGTGCCAGCAGCTCTTCCGGGGAGCTGTTTTTT. Amino acids: CASSSSGELFF. Based on the CDR3 plus reference TRBV9 and TRBJ2-2, the full variable domain is DSGVTQTPKHLITATGQRVTLRCSPRSGDLSVYWYQQSLDQGLQFLIQYYNGEERAKGNILERFSAQQFPDLHSELNLSSLELGDSALYFCASSSSGELFFGEGSRLTVL.

V gene TRBV7-9 combines with J gene TRBJ1-4; D remains unclear. V lost 4 bases and J 2 bases, leaving 8 bases between the germline ends. The V gene's germline CDR1 is SEHNR and CDR2 FQNEAQ (reference sequence). The CDR3 contains 14 residues. CDR3 in amino acids: CASSSGVTNEKLFF. The CDR3 DNA reads TGTGCCAGCAGCTCCGGGGTGACTAATGAAAAACTGTTTTTT.

The chain carries TRBV7-8 and TRBJ2-1; TRBD2 matches at 8 bases. The junction had 7 bases not matched to a gene; V was cut back by 5 bases and J by 7 bases. The CDR3 is made up of 14 amino acids. Germline V gene lookup returns CDR1 SGHVS and CDR2 FQNEAQ. The CDR3 DNA reads TGTGCCAGCAGCCCCAGCCGACTAGCGAATGAGCAGTTCTTC. As protein: CASSPSRLANEQFF.

V usage is TRBV10-1 and J usage is TRBJ2-3; 8 nucleotides align to TRBD1. Germline V gene data show CDR1 as WNHNN and CDR2 as SYGVQD (reference sequence). The J segment lost 1 base and the V segment lost 5 bases, leaving 2 bases of the junction unmatched. This CDR3 spans 14 amino acids. The CDR3 region has the DNA TGCGCCAGCAGTCCGGACAGGGGCACAGATACGCAGTATTTT. This encodes CASSPDRGTDTQYF.

This sequence joins TRBV5-4 and TRBJ2-1; 11 nucleotides match TRBD2. Trimming removed 0 bases from V and 8 bases from J; junction bases left unmatched: 7. CDR3 length equals 16 residues. CDR1 and CDR2 from the germline V gene are SGHNT and YYREEE (reference sequence). This CDR3 is CASSLVILAGGDEQFF. The CDR3 nucleotides read TGTGCCAGCAGCTTGGTGATCCTAGCGGGAGGCGATGAGCAGTTCTTC.

As regards this clone: One end of the junction varies from germline; a read error may be responsible. The V and J genes are TRBV7-7 and TRBJ2-2, with 9 bases identical to TRBD1. The CDR3 is 17 residues long. Germline V CDR1 and CDR2: SSHAT, FNYEAQ (reference sequence). The DNA for the CDR3 is TGTGCTAGCAGCCCCGCGGAGGGACAGGGGAACACCGGGGAGCTGTTTTTT. This gives the protein CASSPAEGQGNTGELFF.

V and J are TRBV19 and TRBJ1-5; no clear D. Germline V lookup: CDR1 LNHDA, CDR2 SQIVND (reference sequence). Trimming took off 1 base at V and 4 bases at J, with 5 bases between the two ends. The CDR3 sequence is 13 residues long. DNA for the CDR3: TGTGCCAGTAGTATAGCCGGGAATCAGCCCCAGCATTTT. It translates to CASSIAGNQPQHF.